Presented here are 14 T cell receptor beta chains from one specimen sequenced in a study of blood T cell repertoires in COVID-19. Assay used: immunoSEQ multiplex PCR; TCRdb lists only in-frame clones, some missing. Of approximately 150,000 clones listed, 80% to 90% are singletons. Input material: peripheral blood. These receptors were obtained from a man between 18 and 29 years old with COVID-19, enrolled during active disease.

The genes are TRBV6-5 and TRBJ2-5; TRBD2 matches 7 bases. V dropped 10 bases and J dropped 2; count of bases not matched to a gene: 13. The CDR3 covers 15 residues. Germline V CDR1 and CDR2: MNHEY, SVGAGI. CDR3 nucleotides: TGTGCCACCCGGCCGCTCGGGGAGGGGCAAGAGACCCAGTACTTC. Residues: CATRPLGEGQETQYF.

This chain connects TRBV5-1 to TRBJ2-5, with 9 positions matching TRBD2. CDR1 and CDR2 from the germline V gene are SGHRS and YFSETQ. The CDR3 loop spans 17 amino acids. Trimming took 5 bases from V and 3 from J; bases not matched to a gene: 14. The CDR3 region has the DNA TGCGCCAGCAGTTGGGGGCACATAGCGGGAGTGGAAGAGACCCAGTACTTC. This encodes CASSWGHIAGVEETQYF. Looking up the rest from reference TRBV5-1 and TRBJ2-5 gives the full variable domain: KAGVTQTPRYLIKTRGQQVTLSCSPISGHRSVSWYQQTPGQGLQFLFEYFSETQRNKGNFPGRFSGRQFSNSRSEMNVSTLELGDSALYLCASSWGHIAGVEETQYFGPGTRLLVL.

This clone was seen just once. CDR3 amino acids: CAWSGDWREGNEQFF. Written as DNA, the CDR3 is TGTGCCTGGAGTGGGGATTGGCGGGAAGGGAATGAGCAGTTCTTC. The V call is TRBV30, the J call TRBJ2-1; D possibly corresponds to TRBD2 (6 bases). The V gene's germline CDR1 is GTSNPN and CDR2 SVGIG (reference sequence). This CDR3 region has 15 residues. V lost 1 base and J 7 bases, leaving 17 bases between the germline ends.

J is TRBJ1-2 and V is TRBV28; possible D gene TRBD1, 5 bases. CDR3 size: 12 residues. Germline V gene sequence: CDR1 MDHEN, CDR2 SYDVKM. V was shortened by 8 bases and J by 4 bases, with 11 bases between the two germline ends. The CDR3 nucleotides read TGTGCCAGCGGGGGGACTTCCTATGGCTACACCTTC. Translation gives CASGGTSYGYTF.

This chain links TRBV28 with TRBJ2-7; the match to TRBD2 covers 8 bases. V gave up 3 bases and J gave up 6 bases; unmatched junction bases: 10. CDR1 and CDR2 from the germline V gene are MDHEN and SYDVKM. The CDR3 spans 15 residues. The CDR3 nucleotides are TGTGCCAGCAGTTTCCCGTCTAGCGGGTTCCCCGAGCAGTACTTC. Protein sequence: CASSFPSSGFPEQYF. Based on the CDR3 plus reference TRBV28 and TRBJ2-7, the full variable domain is DVKVTQSSRYLVKRTGEKVFLECVQDMDHENMFWYRQDPGLGLRLIYFSYDVKMKEKGDIPEGYSVSREKKERFSLILESASTNQTSMYLCASSFPSSGFPEQYFGPGTRLTVT.

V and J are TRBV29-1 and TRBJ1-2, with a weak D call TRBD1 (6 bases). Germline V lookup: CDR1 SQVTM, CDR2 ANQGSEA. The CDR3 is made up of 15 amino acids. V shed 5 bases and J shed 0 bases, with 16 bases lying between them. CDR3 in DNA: TGCAGCGTTATCGGGTTTCAGGGGACTAACTATGGCTACACCTTC. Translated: CSVIGFQGTNYGYTF.

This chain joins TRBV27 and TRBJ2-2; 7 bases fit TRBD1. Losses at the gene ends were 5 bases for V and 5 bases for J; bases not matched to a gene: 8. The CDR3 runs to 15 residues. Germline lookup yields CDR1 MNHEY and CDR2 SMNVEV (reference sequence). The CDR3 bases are TGTGCCAGCAGTCTAAGACAGGGCCTAACCGGGGAGCTGTTTTTT. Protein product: CASSLRQGLTGELFF.

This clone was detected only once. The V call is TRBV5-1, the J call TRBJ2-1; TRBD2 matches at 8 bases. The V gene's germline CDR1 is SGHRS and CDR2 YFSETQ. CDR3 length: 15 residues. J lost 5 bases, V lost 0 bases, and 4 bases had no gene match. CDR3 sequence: CASSLATSGNNEQFF. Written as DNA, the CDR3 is TGCGCCAGCAGCTTGGCCACTAGCGGTAACAATGAGCAGTTCTTC.

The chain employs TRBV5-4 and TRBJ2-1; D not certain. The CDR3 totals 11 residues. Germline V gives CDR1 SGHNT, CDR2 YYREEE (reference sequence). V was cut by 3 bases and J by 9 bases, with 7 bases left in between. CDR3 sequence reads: CASSSYLEQFF. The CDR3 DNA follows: TGTGCCAGCAGCTCCTACCTTGAGCAGTTCTTC.

The CDR3: CASRGTGGYGNTIYF. The CDR3, as DNA: TGTGCCAGCAGAGGAACAGGGGGCTATGGAAACACCATATATTTT. The rearrangement uses TRBV28 and TRBJ1-3; 9 bases are a match to TRBD1. The germline V gene has CDR1 MDHEN and CDR2 SYDVKM. Trimming took 6 bases from V and 3 from J; bases not matched to a gene: 6. The CDR3 spans 15 residues.

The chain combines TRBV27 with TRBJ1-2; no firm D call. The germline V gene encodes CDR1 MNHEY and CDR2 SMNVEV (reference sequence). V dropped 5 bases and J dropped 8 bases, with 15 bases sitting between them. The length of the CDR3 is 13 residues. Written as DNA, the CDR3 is TGTGCCAGCAGTCCAAAGCGGGTGGACGGCTACACCTTC. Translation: CASSPKRVDGYTF.

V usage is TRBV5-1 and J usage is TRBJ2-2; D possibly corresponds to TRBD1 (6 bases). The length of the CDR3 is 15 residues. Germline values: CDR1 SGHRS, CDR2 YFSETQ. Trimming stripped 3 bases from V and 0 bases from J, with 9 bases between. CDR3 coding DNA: TGCGCCAGCAGCTCGGGACAACCGAACACCGGGGAGCTGTTTTTT. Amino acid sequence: CASSSGQPNTGELFF.

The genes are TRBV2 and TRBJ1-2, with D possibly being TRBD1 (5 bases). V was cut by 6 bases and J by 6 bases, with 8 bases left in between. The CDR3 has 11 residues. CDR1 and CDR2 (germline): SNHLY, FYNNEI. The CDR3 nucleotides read TGTGCCAGCAGCCCCAGGGATGGCTACACCTTC. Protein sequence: CASSPRDGYTF.

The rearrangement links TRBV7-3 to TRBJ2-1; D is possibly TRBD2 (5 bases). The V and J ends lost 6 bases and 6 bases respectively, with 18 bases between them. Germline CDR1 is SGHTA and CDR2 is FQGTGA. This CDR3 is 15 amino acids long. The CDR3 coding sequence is TGTGCCAGCAGTTTGCTAGGACTGTCTGGCAATGAGCAGTTCTTC. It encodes CASSLLGLSGNEQFF.